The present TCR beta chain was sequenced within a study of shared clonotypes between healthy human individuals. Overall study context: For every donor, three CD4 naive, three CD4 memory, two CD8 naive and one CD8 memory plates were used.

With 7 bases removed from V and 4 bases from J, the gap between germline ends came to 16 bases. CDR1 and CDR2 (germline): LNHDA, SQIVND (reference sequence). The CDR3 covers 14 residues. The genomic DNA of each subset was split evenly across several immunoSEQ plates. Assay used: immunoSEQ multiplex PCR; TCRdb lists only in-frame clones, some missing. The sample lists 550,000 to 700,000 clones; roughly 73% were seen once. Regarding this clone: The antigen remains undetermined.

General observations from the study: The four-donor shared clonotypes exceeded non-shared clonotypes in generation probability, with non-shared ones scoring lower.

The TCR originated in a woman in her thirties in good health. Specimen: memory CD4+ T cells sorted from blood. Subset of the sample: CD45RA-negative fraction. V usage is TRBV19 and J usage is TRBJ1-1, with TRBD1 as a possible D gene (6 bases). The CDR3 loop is CASKRQAMGTEAFF. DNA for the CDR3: TGTGCCAGTAAACGACAGGCAATGGGCACTGAAGCTTTCTTT.